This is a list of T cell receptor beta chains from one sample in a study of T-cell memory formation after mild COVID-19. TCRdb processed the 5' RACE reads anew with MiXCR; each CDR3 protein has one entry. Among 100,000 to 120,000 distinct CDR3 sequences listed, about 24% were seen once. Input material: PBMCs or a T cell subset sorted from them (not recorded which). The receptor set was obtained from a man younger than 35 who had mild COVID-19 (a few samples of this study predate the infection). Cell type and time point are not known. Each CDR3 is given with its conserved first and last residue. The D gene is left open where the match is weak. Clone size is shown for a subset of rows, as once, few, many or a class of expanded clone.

TGCAGCGTTGTGACTAGCGGGTCCGGGGAGCTGTTTTTT,CSVVTSGSGELFF,few,TRBJ2-2,TRBD2,TRBV29-1
TGTGCCAGCAGCCTAGCGGTGACCGGGAGGGACAATGAGCAGTTCTTC,CASSLAVTGRDNEQFF,.,TRBJ2-1,TRBD2,TRBV7-9
TGCGCCAGCAGCCGCGGACAGCTTGGTCACACTGAAGCTTTCTTT,CASSRGQLGHTEAFF,few,TRBJ1-1,.,TRBV4-3
TGTGCCAGTGGGGGTGGCAGCTCCTACAATGAGCAGTTCTTC,CASGGGSSYNEQFF,.,TRBJ2-1,.,TRBV19
TGTGCCAGCAGTCCCACGGGGGGGGGTCCCGCAACTGATACGCAGTATTTT,CASSPTGGGPATDTQYF,few,TRBJ2-3,TRBD2,TRBV28
TGTGCCAGCAGCGAAAGGGGGAAGAACACTGAAGCTTTCTTT,CASSERGKNTEAFF,.,TRBJ1-1,.,TRBV7-9
TGTGCCAGCAGTCCCGCGGTGGGGTCTAGGGAGCAGTACTTC,CASSPAVGSREQYF,.,TRBJ2-7,.,TRBV6-2/TRBV6-3
TGTGCCAGCAGTTTTCGGTATGAGCAGTTCTTC,CASSFRYEQFF,.,TRBJ2-1,.,TRBV6-2/TRBV6-3
TGTGCCAGCAGCTTGACGGATAGCTCCTACGAGCAGTACTTC,CASSLTDSSYEQYF,few,TRBJ2-7,.,TRBV7-7
TGTGCCAGCCACGGCACAGATACGCAGTATTTT,CASHGTDTQYF,few,TRBJ2-3,.,TRBV7-9
TGTGCCAGCAGGCTAGCTGGGGGGTTGGCCAACGTCCTGACTTTC,CASRLAGGLANVLTF,few,TRBJ2-6,.,TRBV12-3/TRBV12-4
TGCGCCAGCAGCTTGGGGGACACCCTACCGGGATTGAATGAGCAGTTCTTC,CASSLGDTLPGLNEQFF,.,TRBJ2-1,.,TRBV5-1
TGTGCCACCAGTGAAGGGACTCCTGAGCAGTTCTTC,CATSEGTPEQFF,.,TRBJ2-1,.,TRBV24-1
TGTGCCAGCAGTTTCGAACTGGGGCGGAGGCAGAGGAACACCGGGGAGCTGTTTTTT,CASSFELGRRQRNTGELFF,.,TRBJ2-2,.,TRBV12-3/TRBV12-4
TGTGCCAGCAGTTCCGGGACAGGCTCCTACGAGCAGTACTTC,CASSSGTGSYEQYF,.,TRBJ2-7,TRBD1,TRBV6-5
TGTGCCAGCAGCACCGAAACTTCCGGGGAGCTGTTTTTT,CASSTETSGELFF,few,TRBJ2-2,.,TRBV7-8
TGTGCCAGCAGTTCCAGCGAGGGTAGTGGCACAGATACGCAGTATTTT,CASSSSEGSGTDTQYF,.,TRBJ2-3,.,TRBV7-9
.,CASSLTFGGTYNEQFF,.,TRBJ2-1,.,TRBV9
TGTGCCAGCAGCCCGGACAGGACCGGCGGAGATACGCAGTATTTT,CASSPDRTGGDTQYF,few,TRBJ2-3,TRBD1,TRBV5-5
TGCAGCGGGGCACCGGGTTGGGGCACAGATACGCAGTATTTT,CSGAPGWGTDTQYF,.,TRBJ2-3,.,TRBV20-1
TGCGCCAGCAGGTTAGCAAGCACAGATACGCAGTATTTT,CASRLASTDTQYF,.,TRBJ2-3,.,TRBV4-1
TGTGCCAGCAGCTTAGCAGCAGGGCCCTTTGAGAATTCACCCCTCCACTTT,CASSLAAGPFENSPLHF,.,TRBJ1-6,.,TRBV7-2
TGCAGTGCTAGTAGAGGGCGGGAAGCCATATATTTT,CSASRGREAIYF,.,TRBJ1-3,.,TRBV20-1